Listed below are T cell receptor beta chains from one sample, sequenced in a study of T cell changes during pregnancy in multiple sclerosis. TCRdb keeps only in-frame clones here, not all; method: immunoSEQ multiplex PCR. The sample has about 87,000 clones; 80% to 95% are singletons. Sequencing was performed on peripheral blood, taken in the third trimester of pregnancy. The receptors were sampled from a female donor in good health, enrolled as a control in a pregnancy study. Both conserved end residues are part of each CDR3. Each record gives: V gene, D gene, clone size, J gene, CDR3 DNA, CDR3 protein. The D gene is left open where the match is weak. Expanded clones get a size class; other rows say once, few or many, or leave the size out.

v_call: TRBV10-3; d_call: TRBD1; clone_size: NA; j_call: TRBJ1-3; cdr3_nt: TGTGCCATCAGTGAGCCGACAGGGGGCTACGGAAACACCATATATTTT; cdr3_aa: CAISEPTGGYGNTIYF
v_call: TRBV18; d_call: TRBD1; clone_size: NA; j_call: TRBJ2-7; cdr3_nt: TGTGCCAGCTCACCACGGGCGGGGACAGGGATTTACGAGCAGTACTTC; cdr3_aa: CASSPRAGTGIYEQYF
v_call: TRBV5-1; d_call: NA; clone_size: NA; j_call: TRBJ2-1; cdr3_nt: TGCGCCAGCAGCTTGGGGGGGGTGGATGAGCAGTTCTTC; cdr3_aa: CASSLGGVDEQFF
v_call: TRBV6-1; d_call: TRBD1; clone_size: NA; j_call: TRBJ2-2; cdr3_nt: TGTGCCAGCAGTATGACAGGGACCACCGGGGAGCTGTTTTTT; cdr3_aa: CASSMTGTTGELFF
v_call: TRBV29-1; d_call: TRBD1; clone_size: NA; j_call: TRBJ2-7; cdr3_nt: TGCAGCGGAACCCCGACAGGGGGCTGCCCCTACGAGCAGTACTTC; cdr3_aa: CSGTPTGGCPYEQYF
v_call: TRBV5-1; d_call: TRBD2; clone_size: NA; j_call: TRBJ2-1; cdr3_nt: TGCGCCAGCAGCTTGGAACTAGCGGGAGCATATGAGCAGTTCTTC; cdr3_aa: CASSLELAGAYEQFF
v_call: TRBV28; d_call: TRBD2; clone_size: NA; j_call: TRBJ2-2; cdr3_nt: TGTGCCAGCAGTTCTACGACTAGCGGAGTAACCGGGGAGCTGTTTTTT; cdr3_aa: CASSSTTSGVTGELFF
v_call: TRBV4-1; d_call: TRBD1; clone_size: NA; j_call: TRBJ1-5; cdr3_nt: TGCGCCAGCAGCCTTGGGACAGGGAATCAGCCCCAGCATTTT; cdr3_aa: CASSLGTGNQPQHF
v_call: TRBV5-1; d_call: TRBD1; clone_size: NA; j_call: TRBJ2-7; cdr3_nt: TGCGCCAGCAGCGATCTTCAGGGGGCGAACGAGCAGTACTTC; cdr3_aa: CASSDLQGANEQYF
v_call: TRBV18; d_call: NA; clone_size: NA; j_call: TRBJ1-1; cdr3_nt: TGTGCCAGCTCACCACCGGGAAACGGCGGGGGTTGGACTGAAGCTTTCTTT; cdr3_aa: CASSPPGNGGGWTEAFF
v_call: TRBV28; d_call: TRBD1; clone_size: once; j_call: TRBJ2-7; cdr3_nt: TGTGCCAGCAGTTTAGTGGGACAGTCCTACGAGCAGTACTTC; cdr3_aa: CASSLVGQSYEQYF
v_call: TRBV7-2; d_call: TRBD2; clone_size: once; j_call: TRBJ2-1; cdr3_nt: TGTGCCAGCAGCTTAGCAGGACTAGCGGGTTTGAATGAGCAGTTCTTC; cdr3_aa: CASSLAGLAGLNEQFF
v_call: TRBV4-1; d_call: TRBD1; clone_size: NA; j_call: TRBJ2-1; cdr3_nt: TGCGCCAGCAGCCAGGCTTGGACAGGGAATGAGCAGTTCTTC; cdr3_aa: CASSQAWTGNEQFF
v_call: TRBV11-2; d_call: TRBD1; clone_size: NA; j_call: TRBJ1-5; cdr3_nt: TGTGCCAGCAGCTTAGATGGAGGGGGCTTTGAGCCCCAGCATTTT; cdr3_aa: CASSLDGGGFEPQHF
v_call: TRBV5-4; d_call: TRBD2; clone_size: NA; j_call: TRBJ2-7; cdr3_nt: TGTGCCAGCAGTTCGCTAGCGGCTTCCCCCTACGAGCAGTACTTC; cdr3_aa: CASSSLAASPYEQYF
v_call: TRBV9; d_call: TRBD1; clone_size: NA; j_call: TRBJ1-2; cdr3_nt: TGTGCCAGCAGCGCCCCACAGGGGGCAGTAGCTGGCTACACCTTC; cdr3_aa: CASSAPQGAVAGYTF
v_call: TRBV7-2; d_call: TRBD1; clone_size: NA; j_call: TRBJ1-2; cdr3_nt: TGTGCCAGCAGTCAGAGGACAGGGGTTAACTATGGCTACACCTTC; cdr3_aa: CASSQRTGVNYGYTF
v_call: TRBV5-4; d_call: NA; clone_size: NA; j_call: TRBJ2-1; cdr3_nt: TGTGCCAGCAGCCCAGGGGGGCGGGCACTGGGGAATGAGCAGTTCTTC; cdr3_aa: CASSPGGRALGNEQFF
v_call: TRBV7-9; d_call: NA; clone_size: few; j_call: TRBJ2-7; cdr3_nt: TGTGCCAGCAGCTTACTAACAGGGAGCGAGCAGTACTTC; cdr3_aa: CASSLLTGSEQYF
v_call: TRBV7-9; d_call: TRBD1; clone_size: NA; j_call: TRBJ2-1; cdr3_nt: TGTGCCAGCAGCTTGGGACAGGGGGCAGTTTATGAGCAGTTCTTC; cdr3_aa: CASSLGQGAVYEQFF
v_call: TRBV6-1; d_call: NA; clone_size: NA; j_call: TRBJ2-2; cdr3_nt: TGTGCCAGCAGTGAACCCCGCGCCGCTACCGGGGAGCTGTTTTTT; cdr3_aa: CASSEPRAATGELFF
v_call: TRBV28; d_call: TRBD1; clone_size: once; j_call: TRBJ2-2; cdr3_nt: TGTGCCAGCAGCCTCTCCGGGACAGGGGGAACTACCGGGGAGCTGTTTTTT; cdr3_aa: CASSLSGTGGTTGELFF
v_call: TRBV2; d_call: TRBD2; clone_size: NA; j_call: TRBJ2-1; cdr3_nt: TGTGCCACCCGGACTAGCATAATTGGTGAGCAGTTCTTC; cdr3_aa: CATRTSIIGEQFF
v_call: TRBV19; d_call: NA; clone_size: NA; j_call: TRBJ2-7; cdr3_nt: TGTGCGACACGGCCGGGACATCTCTACGAGCAGTACTTC; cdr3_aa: CATRPGHLYEQYF
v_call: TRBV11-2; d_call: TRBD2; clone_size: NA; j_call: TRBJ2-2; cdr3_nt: TGTGCCAGCAGCCCCGGGACTAGGGGCACCGGGGAGCTGTTTTTT; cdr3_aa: CASSPGTRGTGELFF
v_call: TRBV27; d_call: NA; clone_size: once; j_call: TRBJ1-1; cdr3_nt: TGTGCCAGCTACCATCGCCGGACAGAAAGGACTGAAGCTTTCTTT; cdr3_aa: CASYHRRTERTEAFF
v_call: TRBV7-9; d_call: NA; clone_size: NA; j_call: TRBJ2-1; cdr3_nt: TGTGCCAGCAGCTCCCCGTACGGAGTTAACAATGAGCAGTTCTTC; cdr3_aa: CASSSPYGVNNEQFF
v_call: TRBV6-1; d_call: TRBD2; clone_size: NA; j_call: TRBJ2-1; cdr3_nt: TGTGCCAGCGGCGTTTTGACTAGCGGTTACAATGAGCAGTTCTTC; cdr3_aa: CASGVLTSGYNEQFF
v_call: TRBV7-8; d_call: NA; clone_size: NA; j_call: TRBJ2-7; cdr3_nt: TGTGCCAGCAGCTTAGCTCAGGGTTTATACGAGCAGTACTTC; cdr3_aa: CASSLAQGLYEQYF
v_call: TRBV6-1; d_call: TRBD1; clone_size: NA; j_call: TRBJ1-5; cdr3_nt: TGTGCCAGCATGCGACAGGGGCTATCCAATCAGCCCCAGCATTTT; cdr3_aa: CASMRQGLSNQPQHF
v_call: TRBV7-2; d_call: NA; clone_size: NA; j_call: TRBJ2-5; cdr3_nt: TGTGCCAGCAGCTCCCGGGGCCTACGGAGGGCAGAGACCCAGTACTTC; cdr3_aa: CASSSRGLRRAETQYF
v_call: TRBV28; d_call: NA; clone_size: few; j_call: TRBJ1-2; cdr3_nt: TGTGCCAGCAGTCCCCCCCCAGGTGGCTACACCTTC; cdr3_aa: CASSPPPGGYTF
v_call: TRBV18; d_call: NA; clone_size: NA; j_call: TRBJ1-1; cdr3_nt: TGTGCCAGCTCACCACGGGCAAGCCCCGGCACTGAAGCTTTCTTT; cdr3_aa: CASSPRASPGTEAFF
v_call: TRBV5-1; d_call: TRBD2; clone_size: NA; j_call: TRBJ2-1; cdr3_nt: TGCGCCAGCAGCTCGACGACTAGCGGGGGCTTAAAGTACAATGAGCAGTTCTTC; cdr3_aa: CASSSTTSGGLKYNEQFF
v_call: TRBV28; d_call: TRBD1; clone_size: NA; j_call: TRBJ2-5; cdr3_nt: TGTGCCAGCAGTATAATTGGGACAGGGCAAGAGACCCAGTACTTC; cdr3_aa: CASSIIGTGQETQYF
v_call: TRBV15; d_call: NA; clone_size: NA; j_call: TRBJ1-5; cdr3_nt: TGTGCCACCAGCCTCGCGGGGGGTCAGCCCCAGCATTTT; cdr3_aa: CATSLAGGQPQHF
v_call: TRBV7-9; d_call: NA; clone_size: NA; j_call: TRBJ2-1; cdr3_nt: TGTGCCAGCAGGAAGATAGGGGGACCCTACAATGAGCAGTTCTTC; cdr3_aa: CASRKIGGPYNEQFF
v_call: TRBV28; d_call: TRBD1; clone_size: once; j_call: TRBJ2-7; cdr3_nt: TGTGCCAGCAGGGGGGCCGGGACAGACCCCTACGAGCAGTACTTC; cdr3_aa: CASRGAGTDPYEQYF
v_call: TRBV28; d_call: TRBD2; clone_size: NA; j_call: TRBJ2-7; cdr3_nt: TGTGCCAGCAGTTTAGCGGGAGGGCCTTCCCCACGCTCCTACGAGCAGTACTTC; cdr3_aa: CASSLAGGPSPRSYEQYF
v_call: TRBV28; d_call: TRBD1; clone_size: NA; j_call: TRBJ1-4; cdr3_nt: TGTGCCAGCAGCTCCGGGACAGGCACGGAAAAACTGTTTTTT; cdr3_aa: CASSSGTGTEKLFF
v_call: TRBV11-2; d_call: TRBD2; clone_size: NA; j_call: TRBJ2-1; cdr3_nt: TGTGCCAGCAGCCTATCTAGCGGGTCGTACAATGAGCAGTTCTTC; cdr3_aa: CASSLSSGSYNEQFF
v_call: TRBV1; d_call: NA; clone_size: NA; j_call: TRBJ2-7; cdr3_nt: TGCACCAGCAGCCACACAGGGATCCCCTACGAGCAGTACTTC; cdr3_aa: CTSSHTGIPYEQYF
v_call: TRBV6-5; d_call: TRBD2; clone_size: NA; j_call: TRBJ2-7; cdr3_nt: TGTGCCAGCAGCCCCGGGCTAGCGGCCTACGAGCAGTACTTC; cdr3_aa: CASSPGLAAYEQYF
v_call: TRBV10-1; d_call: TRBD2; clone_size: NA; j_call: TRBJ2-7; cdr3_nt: TGCGCCAGCACCAAACTAGCGGGAGACAGCGAGCAGTACTTC; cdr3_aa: CASTKLAGDSEQYF
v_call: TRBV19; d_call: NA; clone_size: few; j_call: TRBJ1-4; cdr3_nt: TGTGCCAGTAATCGGGGGGCCTCGACCGGTGAAAAACTGTTTTTT; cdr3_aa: CASNRGASTGEKLFF
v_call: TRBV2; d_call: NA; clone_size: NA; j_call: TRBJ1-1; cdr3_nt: TGTGCCAGCAGTGAAATCGGGGATTCGACTGAAGCTTTCTTT; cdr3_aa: CASSEIGDSTEAFF
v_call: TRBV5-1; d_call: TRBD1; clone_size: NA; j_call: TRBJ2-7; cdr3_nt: TGCGCCAGCCGAACCGCCCCCGGGACAGGGGGGAGTGAGCAGTACTTC; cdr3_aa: CASRTAPGTGGSEQYF
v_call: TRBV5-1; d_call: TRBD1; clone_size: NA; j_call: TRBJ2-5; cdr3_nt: TGCGCCAGCAGCGCCCGGTGGGCACAGGGGGGCGGCGAGACCCAGTACTTC; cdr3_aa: CASSARWAQGGGETQYF
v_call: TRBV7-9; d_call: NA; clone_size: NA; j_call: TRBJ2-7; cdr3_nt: TGTGCCAGCAGCCGAGTTGGGCCTACCTACGAGCAGTACTTC; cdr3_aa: CASSRVGPTYEQYF
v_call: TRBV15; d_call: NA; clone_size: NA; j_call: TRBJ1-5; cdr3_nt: TGTGCCACCAGCAGGGGGGGGGAAAATCAGCCCCAGCATTTT; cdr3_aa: CATSRGGENQPQHF
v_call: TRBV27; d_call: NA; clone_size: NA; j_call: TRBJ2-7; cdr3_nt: TGTGCCAGCAGTCCATCGAGGGTGGGCGAGCAGTACTTC; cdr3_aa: CASSPSRVGEQYF
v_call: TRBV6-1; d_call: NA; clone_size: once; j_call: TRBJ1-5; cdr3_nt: TGTGCCAGCAGTGAGGGAGCAAATCAGCCCCAGCATTTT; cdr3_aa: CASSEGANQPQHF
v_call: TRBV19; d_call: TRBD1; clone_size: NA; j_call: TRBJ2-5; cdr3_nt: TGTGCCAGTAGTCTTGACAGGGAAGAGACCCAGTACTTC; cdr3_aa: CASSLDREETQYF
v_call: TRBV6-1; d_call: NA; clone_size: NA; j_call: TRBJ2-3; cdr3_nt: TGTGCCAGCGGACAGCCAACTAGCACAGATACGCAGTATTTT; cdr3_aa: CASGQPTSTDTQYF
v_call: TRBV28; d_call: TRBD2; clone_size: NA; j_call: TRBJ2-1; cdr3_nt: TGTGCCATCCGGAGCGGGAGGGCTGAAAATGAGCAGTTCTTC; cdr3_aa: CAIRSGRAENEQFF
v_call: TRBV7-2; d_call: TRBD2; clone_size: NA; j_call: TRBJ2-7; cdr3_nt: TGTGCCAGCAGCCGATGGACTAGCGGGGTCTACGAGCAGTACTTC; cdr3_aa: CASSRWTSGVYEQYF
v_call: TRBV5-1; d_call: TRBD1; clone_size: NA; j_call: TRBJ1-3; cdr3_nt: TGCGCCAGCAGCTTGTGGACAGGGAGTGACACCATATATTTT; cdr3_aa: CASSLWTGSDTIYF
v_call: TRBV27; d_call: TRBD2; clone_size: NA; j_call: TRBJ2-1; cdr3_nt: TGTGCCAGCAGTTTGGCGGGGACTAGCGGGAGATCTTCCTACAATGAGCAGTTCTTC; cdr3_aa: CASSLAGTSGRSSYNEQFF
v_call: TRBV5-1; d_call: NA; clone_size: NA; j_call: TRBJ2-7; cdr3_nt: TGCGCCAGCAGCTTAGACAGCCTTTCCTACGAGCAGTACTTC; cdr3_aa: CASSLDSLSYEQYF
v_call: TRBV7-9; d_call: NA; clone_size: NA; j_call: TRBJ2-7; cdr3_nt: TGTGCCAGCAGCTTAGAGGCGGTTCACTACGAGCAGTACTTC; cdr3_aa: CASSLEAVHYEQYF